Listed below are T cell receptor beta chains from one sample, sequenced in a study of T cells in Graves' hyperthyroidism and ophthalmopathy. TCRdb reprocessed the multiplex PCR reads via MiXCR and lists one record per CDR3 protein. The sample has 200,000 to 250,000 distinct CDR3 sequences; about 17% are singletons. What was sequenced was blood. The receptors shown here come from a woman aged 18-29 years with Graves' ophthalmopathy. CDR3s include the opening cysteine and the closing phenylalanine or tryptophan. A D gene is named only where the DNA matches it firmly. Part of the rows lack a size; the others show once, few, many or a class for expanded clones.

D: TRBD2; J: TRBJ2-7; V: TRBV28; size: -; DNA: TGTGCCAGCAGTCCATCGACAGCGGGGACCCCCTACGAGCAGTACTTC; CDR3: CASSPSTAGTPYEQYF
D: TRBD1; J: TRBJ1-1; V: TRBV7-8; size: few; DNA: TGTGCCAGCAGCTTATTACAGGGGTACACTGAAGCTTTCTTT; CDR3: CASSLLQGYTEAFF
D: TRBD1; J: TRBJ1-2; V: TRBV28; size: many; DNA: TGTGCCAGCAGTTTGGCAGGGGGTCTTGGCTACACCTTC; CDR3: CASSLAGGLGYTF
D: TRBD1; J: TRBJ1-2; V: TRBV6-5; size: many; DNA: TGTGCCAGCGGAAGACAGGGGACCCTACTGGGCTACACCTTC; CDR3: CASGRQGTLLGYTF
D: -; J: TRBJ2-3; V: TRBV9; size: many; DNA: TGTGCCAGCAGCGCAGTCAGACAGGCGGATACGCAGTATTTT; CDR3: CASSAVRQADTQYF
D: TRBD1; J: TRBJ1-5; V: TRBV28; size: many; DNA: TGTGCCAGCAGACCTACAGGGGTCGGTCAGCCCCAGCATTTT; CDR3: CASRPTGVGQPQHF
D: -; J: TRBJ1-4; V: TRBV20-1; size: many; DNA: TGCAGTGCTAGTGCGGGGAATGAAAAACTGTTTTTT; CDR3: CSASAGNEKLFF
D: -; J: TRBJ2-7; V: TRBV20-1; size: many; DNA: TGCAGTGCTACGAGCCCCCGGGACATGCCGTCGGTCTACTACGAGCAGTACTTC; CDR3: CSATSPRDMPSVYYEQYF
D: TRBD1; J: TRBJ2-3; V: TRBV20-1; size: -; DNA: TGCAGTGCCGAGCATGGGACAGGGATGACAGATACGCAGTATTTT; CDR3: CSAEHGTGMTDTQYF
D: -; J: TRBJ2-7; V: TRBV4-3; size: -; DNA: TGCGCCAGCAGCTCCTCGCCCTCCTACGAGCAGTACTTC; CDR3: CASSSSPSYEQYF
D: -; J: TRBJ2-3; V: TRBV7-7; size: many; DNA: TGTGCTAGCAGCTTAGTCCCCGGGCTCCCAGATACGCAGTATTTT; CDR3: CASSLVPGLPDTQYF
D: -; J: TRBJ1-1; V: TRBV6-1; size: many; DNA: TGTGCCAGCAGTGAATTACTCGGGGGATACACTGAAGCTTTCTTT; CDR3: CASSELLGGYTEAFF
D: -; J: TRBJ1-2; V: TRBV20-1; size: few; DNA: TGCAGTGCTAGTGGTTTCTTAAAAAGTGGCTACACCTTC; CDR3: CSASGFLKSGYTF
D: TRBD1; J: TRBJ2-5; V: TRBV18; size: many; DNA: TGTGCCAGCTCACCGGGGACAGGTGGAGAGACCCAGTACTTC; CDR3: CASSPGTGGETQYF
D: TRBD1; J: TRBJ2-7; V: TRBV28; size: once; DNA: TGTGCCAGCACCGGGACAGACTCCTACGAGCAGTACTTC; CDR3: CASTGTDSYEQYF
D: TRBD1; J: TRBJ2-6; V: TRBV6-6; size: -; DNA: TGTGCCAGCAGTTACTCGACAGGGGGCTTTGGGGCCAACGTCCTGACTTTC; CDR3: CASSYSTGGFGANVLTF
D: -; J: TRBJ1-1; V: TRBV2; size: many; DNA: TGTGCCAGCAGTGAAGTAGGTAACCGCAGGCGGAACACTGAAGCTTTCTTT; CDR3: CASSEVGNRRRNTEAFF
D: -; J: TRBJ2-3; V: TRBV20-1; size: many; DNA: TGCAGTGCTATAGACAGGAGAACTAGCACAGATACGCAGTATTTT; CDR3: CSAIDRRTSTDTQYF
D: TRBD1; J: TRBJ2-2; V: TRBV24-1; size: many; DNA: TGTGCCACCAGTGATGTCAGGACAGGCCGCACCGGGGAGCTGTTTTTT; CDR3: CATSDVRTGRTGELFF
D: -; J: TRBJ2-1; V: TRBV29-1; size: many; DNA: TGCAGCGTTGAAGATGTGGTGTACAATGAGCAGTTCTTC; CDR3: CSVEDVVYNEQFF
D: -; J: TRBJ1-5; V: TRBV16; size: many; DNA: TGTGCCAGCAGCCCAAGTCACCACTCCGGCAATCAGCCCCAGCATTTT; CDR3: CASSPSHHSGNQPQHF
D: -; J: TRBJ2-5; V: TRBV11-3; size: many; DNA: TGTGCCAGCAGCTTAATGAACCAAGAGACCCAGTACTTC; CDR3: CASSLMNQETQYF
D: -; J: TRBJ2-2; V: TRBV19; size: -; DNA: TGTGCCAGTAAGGGTGAAGGAATCACCGGGGAGCTGTTTTTT; CDR3: CASKGEGITGELFF
D: -; J: TRBJ1-1; V: TRBV24-1; size: many; DNA: TGTGCCACCAGTGATTCTGGGCTGAACACTGAAGCTTTCTTT; CDR3: CATSDSGLNTEAFF
D: -; J: TRBJ2-7; V: TRBV9; size: many; DNA: TGTGCCAGCAGCGTAGGAAGGGATTTCCCCTACGAGCAGTACTTC; CDR3: CASSVGRDFPYEQYF
D: -; J: TRBJ1-1; V: TRBV4-1; size: many; DNA: TGCGCCAGCAGCTATCCGGGACATAAAAATGGCGCTGAAGCTTTCTTT; CDR3: CASSYPGHKNGAEAFF
D: -; J: TRBJ2-4; V: TRBV4-1; size: many; DNA: TGCGCCAGCAGTCCGCACGGGACACCCAAAAACATTCAGTACTTC; CDR3: CASSPHGTPKNIQYF
D: -; J: TRBJ1-6; V: TRBV6-1; size: many; DNA: TGTGCCAGCAATCGGCAGGGCAATAATTCACCCCTCCACTTT; CDR3: CASNRQGNNSPLHF
D: TRBD1; J: TRBJ2-3; V: TRBV28; size: many; DNA: TGTGCCAGCAGCCTCTCCGGGACAGGGTTAAGAACAGATACGCAGTATTTT; CDR3: CASSLSGTGLRTDTQYF
D: TRBD1; J: TRBJ2-1; V: TRBV10-3; size: many; DNA: TGTGCCATCAGTGAGTCAAGGGCCAGGGGGAATAGGGATGAGCAGTTCTTC; CDR3: CAISESRARGNRDEQFF
D: TRBD2; J: TRBJ2-7; V: TRBV30; size: many; DNA: TGTGCCTGGGAAAAGACTAGCGGGGGGACCTACGAGCAGTACTTC; CDR3: CAWEKTSGGTYEQYF
D: -; J: TRBJ2-2; V: TRBV6-5; size: many; DNA: TGTGCCAGCAGTTCAACGACAGAAAACACCGGGGAGCTGTTTTTT; CDR3: CASSSTTENTGELFF
D: TRBD2; J: TRBJ2-7; V: TRBV20-1; size: many; DNA: TGCAGTGCTAGAGTTTCGGCGGGACTAGTCCCATACGAGCAGTACTTC; CDR3: CSARVSAGLVPYEQYF
D: -; J: TRBJ2-1; V: TRBV3-2; size: many; DNA: TGTGCCAGCAGCCCGAACAGGGGGAATGAGCAGTTCTTC; CDR3: CASSPNRGNEQFF
D: -; J: TRBJ2-1; V: TRBV7-2; size: many; DNA: TGTGCCAGCAGCTTACTTGGGGGGGCGACTGAGCAGTTCTTC; CDR3: CASSLLGGATEQFF
D: -; J: TRBJ2-3; V: TRBV28; size: many; DNA: TGTGCCAGCAGTTTAATGGCTCGGGATACGCAGTATTTT; CDR3: CASSLMARDTQYF
D: -; J: TRBJ1-3; V: TRBV5-1; size: many; DNA: TGCGCCAGCAGCCCTTTGGAGGGGACGTTCGGAAACACCATATATTTT; CDR3: CASSPLEGTFGNTIYF
D: -; J: TRBJ1-2; V: TRBV13; size: many; DNA: TGTGCCAGCAGCTTAGGTGACGGTGTGGGAGGCTACACCTTC; CDR3: CASSLGDGVGGYTF
D: -; J: TRBJ1-5; V: TRBV12-3/TRBV12-4; size: many; DNA: TGTGCCAGCAGTTGGAGTGCTTATCAGCCCCAGCATTTT; CDR3: CASSWSAYQPQHF
D: TRBD2; J: TRBJ2-5; V: TRBV29-1; size: -; DNA: TGCAGCGTCGCAGGGCTTGGTGCTAGCGGGGGACAAGAGACCCAGTACTTC; CDR3: CSVAGLGASGGQETQYF
D: -; J: TRBJ1-4; V: TRBV12-3/TRBV12-4; size: many; DNA: TGTGCCAGCAGCTCTGACCCAGGACCAGGGAGGAGGACTAATGAAAAACTGTTTTTT; CDR3: CASSSDPGPGRRTNEKLFF
D: TRBD1; J: TRBJ1-5; V: TRBV28; size: many; DNA: TGTGCCAGCAGTTCGGGACAGGGAAATCAGCCCCAGCATTTT; CDR3: CASSSGQGNQPQHF
D: -; J: TRBJ1-1; V: TRBV15; size: many; DNA: TGTGCCACCAGCACCGAGGTGGGACTTGAAGCTTTCTTT; CDR3: CATSTEVGLEAFF
D: -; J: TRBJ2-2; V: TRBV30; size: many; DNA: TGTGCCTGGGGGGGCGTTTCCGGGGAGCTGTTTTTT; CDR3: CAWGGVSGELFF
D: TRBD1; J: TRBJ2-1; V: TRBV11-3; size: many; DNA: TGTGCCAGCAGCGGCCGGGACAGGGGAAACTCCTACAATGAGCAGTTCTTC; CDR3: CASSGRDRGNSYNEQFF
D: -; J: TRBJ2-2; V: TRBV7-9; size: many; DNA: TGTGCCAGCAGCAAATCCGGGACGGCGAACACCGGGGAGCTGTTTTTT; CDR3: CASSKSGTANTGELFF
D: TRBD1; J: TRBJ2-7; V: TRBV11-2; size: -; DNA: TGTGCCAGCAGCCCCCGACAGGGTCCCCACGAGCAGTACTTC; CDR3: CASSPRQGPHEQYF
D: -; J: TRBJ2-2; V: TRBV7-3; size: -; DNA: TGTGCCAGCAGCCCCACGGCGATCGGGGAGCTGTTTTTT; CDR3: CASSPTAIGELFF
D: -; J: TRBJ1-5; V: TRBV6-4; size: few; DNA: TGTGCCAGCAGTGACGTACAGCCCCAGCATTTT; CDR3: CASSDVQPQHF
D: TRBD2; J: TRBJ2-2; V: TRBV27; size: many; DNA: TGTGCCAGCAGTTTTACAACTAGCGGGAGGGCCCCCGGGGAGCTGTTTTTT; CDR3: CASSFTTSGRAPGELFF
D: TRBD2; J: TRBJ2-7; V: TRBV6-1; size: few; DNA: TGTGCCAGCAGATCAGGTCCGGGACTAGCGGCCTACGAGCAGTACTTC; CDR3: CASRSGPGLAAYEQYF
D: -; J: TRBJ2-7; V: TRBV7-6; size: many; DNA: TGTGCCAGCAGCTTAGGAGACTTTTCGACGGCGCAGTACTTC; CDR3: CASSLGDFSTAQYF
D: TRBD2; J: TRBJ2-6; V: TRBV7-2; size: many; DNA: TGTGCCAGCAACCGAGTGGCGGGAGGGGTAGGGGCCAACGTCCTGACTTTC; CDR3: CASNRVAGGVGANVLTF
D: TRBD2; J: TRBJ2-1; V: TRBV19; size: -; DNA: TGTGCCAGTACCGGGACTAGCGGGAGCAATGAGCAGTTCTTC; CDR3: CASTGTSGSNEQFF
D: -; J: TRBJ2-1; V: TRBV6-2/TRBV6-3; size: many; DNA: TGTGCCAGCGGGAAACTAGCTGCCAATGAGCAGTTCTTC; CDR3: CASGKLAANEQFF
D: -; J: TRBJ1-2; V: TRBV4-2; size: few; DNA: TGTGCCAGCAGCCAAGATGTCGCCGATGGCTACACCTTC; CDR3: CASSQDVADGYTF
D: -; J: TRBJ1-5; V: TRBV2; size: many; DNA: TGTGCCAGCAGGACAGGACCAAGCAATCAGCCCCAGCATTTT; CDR3: CASRTGPSNQPQHF